A selection of T cell receptor beta chains follows, all from one sample in a study of blood T cell repertoires in COVID-19. Repertoires were generated with immunoSEQ multiplex PCR, while TCRdb's copy carries only in-frame clones and drops some. The repertoire holds about 70,000 clones, with around nine tenths as singletons. The sample was peripheral blood. All receptors come from a human donor in a cohort sampled during active COVID-19. Both conserved end residues are part of each CDR3. D genes are given only for firm matches. Rows may omit the clone size; those that give it use once, few, many or a size class.

.	.	TRBV6-5	TRBJ1-1	15	TGTGCCAGCAGTTACTCGATGGGGGCAGGGACTGAAGCTTTCTTT	CASSYSMGAGTEAFF
TRBD1	.	TRBV9	TRBJ2-1	15	TGTGCCAGCAGCGTAGTCGGGACAGGGACCGATGAGCAGTTCTTC	CASSVVGTGTDEQFF
.	.	TRBV9	TRBJ1-4	15	TGTGCCAGCAGCGTAGGAGTAGGGGAGGGAGAAAAACTGTTTTTT	CASSVGVGEGEKLFF
TRBD1	few	TRBV14	TRBJ1-1	15	TGTGCCAGCAGCCACTCCGGGACAGTGAACACTGAAGCTTTCTTT	CASSHSGTVNTEAFF
.	.	TRBV14	TRBJ2-5	15	TGTGCCAGCAGCCAGCTCCTAGGAGGGCAGGAGACCCAGTACTTC	CASSQLLGGQETQYF
.	.	TRBV9	TRBJ1-5	16	TGTGCCAGCAGCCCAGGGGTCAGTTTTAGCAATCAGCCCCAGCATTTT	CASSPGVSFSNQPQHF
.	.	TRBV7-2	TRBJ2-2	14	TGTGCCAGCAGCTTGGAGGCGAGGACCGGGGAGCTGTTTTTT	CASSLEARTGELFF
.	.	TRBV19	TRBJ2-6	13	TGTGCCAGTAGTATCACTGGGGCCAACGTCCTGACTTTC	CASSITGANVLTF
.	.	TRBV28	TRBJ1-2	11	TGTGCCAGCAGGGCGGGGGGCGGCTACACCTTC	CASRAGGGYTF
TRBD2	.	TRBV11-2	TRBJ2-3	18	TGTGCCAGCAGCCCGACTACGGCTAGCGGGAGGTCATTGGATACGCAGTATTTT	CASSPTTASGRSLDTQYF
.	.	TRBV10-3	TRBJ2-3	15	TGTGCCCACCATCGGTTGCTAGGCTGGGCAGATACGCAGTATTTT	CAHHRLLGWADTQYF
.	.	TRBV7-2	TRBJ2-3	15	TGTGCCAGCAGCTTAGACTTATCTAGCACAGATACGCAGTATTTT	CASSLDLSSTDTQYF
.	.	TRBV19	TRBJ2-1	16	TGTGCCAGTAGTATAGTTGGTAGCCTTGTGGGCAATGAGCAGTTCTTC	CASSIVGSLVGNEQFF
TRBD1	.	TRBV5-1	TRBJ2-2	16	TGCGCCAGCAGCTTGACGGGACAGGGGAACACCGGGGAGCTGTTTTTT	CASSLTGQGNTGELFF
TRBD2	.	TRBV7-2	TRBJ2-7	13	TGTGCCAGCAGGGGGGAGGGAACCTACGAGCAGTACTTC	CASRGEGTYEQYF
TRBD2	.	TRBV10-3	TRBJ2-5	16	TGTGCCATCACCGAGGGACTAGCGGGCCCAGAAGAGACCCAGTACTTC	CAITEGLAGPEETQYF
TRBD1	.	TRBV6-6	TRBJ2-7	13	TGTGCCAGCCGGGACAGCCTAACCTACGAGCAGTACTTC	CASRDSLTYEQYF
TRBD2	.	TRBV29-1	TRBJ2-1	16	TGCAGCGTTGGGGGGACTGGAGCGGGACTACACAATGAGCAGTTCTTC	CSVGGTGAGLHNEQFF
.	.	TRBV7-9	TRBJ2-1	13	TGTGCCAGCAGCTTAACAACCTACAATGAGCAGTTCTTC	CASSLTTYNEQFF
TRBD2	.	TRBV3-1/TRBV3-2	TRBJ2-3	17	TGTGCCAGCAGTCAATGGCTAGCGGGAGACCCCACAGATACGCAGTATTTT	CASSQWLAGDPTDTQYF
.	.	TRBV9	TRBJ1-1	13	TGTGCCAGCAGCGTAGCACAGAACACTGAAGCTTTCTTT	CASSVAQNTEAFF
TRBD2	.	TRBV11-2	TRBJ2-5	16	TGTGCCAGCAGCTTACGGGCGGGAGGGCCCCCAGAGACCCAGTACTTC	CASSLRAGGPPETQYF
.	.	TRBV5-4	TRBJ2-1	15	TGTGCCAGCAGCTTGGCCGGGCGGAGGCGCAATGAGCAGTTCTTC	CASSLAGRRRNEQFF
.	.	TRBV21-1	TRBJ2-7	16	TGTGCCAGCAGCAAAGCGTCCAGCGGGAGTCCCTACGAGCAGTACTTC	CASSKASSGSPYEQYF
TRBD1	.	TRBV4-2	TRBJ1-2	14	TGTGCCAGCAGCCAAACACAGGGGGTCTATGGCTACACCTTC	CASSQTQGVYGYTF
.	.	TRBV5-1	TRBJ2-3	16	TGCGCCAGCAGCTTGGCCTTTAAAGCGGTGACAGATACGCAGTATTTT	CASSLAFKAVTDTQYF
.	.	TRBV28	TRBJ1-6	17	TGTGCCAGCACCGCTGAATTCGAAGCGGACTATAATTCACCCCTCCACTTT	CASTAEFEADYNSPLHF
TRBD1	.	TRBV28	TRBJ2-7	15	TGTGCCAGCAGTATCGGGACAGGTACCTCCTACGAGCAGTACTTC	CASSIGTGTSYEQYF
.	once	TRBV7-3	TRBJ2-7	16	TGTGCCAGCAGCTTAATCTTGGCGGGTAGCTCCTACGAGCAGTACTTC	CASSLILAGSSYEQYF
.	.	TRBV4-3	TRBJ2-3	15	TGCGCCAGCAGCCAAGATGGGGCGGGGACAGATACGCAGTATTTT	CASSQDGAGTDTQYF
.	.	TRBV9	TRBJ2-1	16	TGTGCCAGCAGCCCGACAGGGAGGAGCTCCTACAATGAGCAGTTCTTC	CASSPTGRSSYNEQFF